This T cell receptor (beta chain) stems from a study of human T cells and chemical hapten exposure. V shed 10 bases and J 2 bases; nucleotides not matched to a gene: 10. Germline CDR1 is SGHRS and CDR2 is YFSETQ. This CDR3 has 14 residues. The table lists this clonotype with a few counts. Time point here: patch test 3, about 24 weeks after DPC sensitization. The treatment is: therapeutic diphenylcyclopropenone sensitization with weekly scalp DPC. MiXCR, run by TCRdb on the RACE reads, gives a single entry per CDR3 protein. The sample lists 150,000 to 200,000 distinct CDR3 sequences; approximately 26% were seen once.

This sequence joins TRBV5-1 and TRBJ2-3, with 7 bases aligning to TRBD2. The TCR originated in a woman between 40 and 55 years old with alopecia areata. Some clones in this sample may be carry-over from other donors' samples. Material: whole blood, obtained in connection with sensitization to the hapten diphenylcyclopropenone (DPC). CDR3: CAGSLADTTDTQYF. The DNA for the CDR3 is TGCGCCGGGAGTCTAGCGGACACCACAGATACGCAGTATTTT. The whole variable domain, filled in from reference TRBV5-1 and TRBJ2-3, reads KAGVTQTPRYLIKTRGQQVTLSCSPISGHRSVSWYQQTPGQGLQFLFEYFSETQRNKGNFPGRFSGRQFSNSRSEMNVSTLELGDSALYLCAGSLADTTDTQYFGPGTRLTVL.